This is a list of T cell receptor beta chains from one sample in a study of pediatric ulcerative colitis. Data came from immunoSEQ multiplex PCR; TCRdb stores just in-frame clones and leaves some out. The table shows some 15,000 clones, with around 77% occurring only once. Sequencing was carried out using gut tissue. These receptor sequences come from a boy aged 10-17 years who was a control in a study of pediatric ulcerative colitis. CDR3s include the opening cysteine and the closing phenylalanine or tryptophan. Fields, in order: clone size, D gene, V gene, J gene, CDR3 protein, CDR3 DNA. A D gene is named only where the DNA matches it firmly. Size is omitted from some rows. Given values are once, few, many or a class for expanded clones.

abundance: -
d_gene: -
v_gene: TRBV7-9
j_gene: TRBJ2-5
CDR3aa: CASSLAGSGTQYF
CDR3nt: TGTGCCAGCAGCTTAGCCGGGTCCGGGACCCAGTACTTC

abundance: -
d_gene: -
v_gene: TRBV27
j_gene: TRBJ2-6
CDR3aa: CASSPGVRDSGANVLTF
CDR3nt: TGTGCCAGCAGCCCAGGGGTGAGGGACTCTGGGGCCAACGTCCTGACTTTC

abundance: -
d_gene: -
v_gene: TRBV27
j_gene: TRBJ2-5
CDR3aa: CASSLRVAGPGDQETQYF
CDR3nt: TGTGCCAGCAGTTTAAGGGTAGCGGGTCCAGGGGACCAAGAGACCCAGTACTTC

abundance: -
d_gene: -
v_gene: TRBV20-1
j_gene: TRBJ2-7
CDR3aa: CSAHPGHEQYF
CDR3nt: TGCAGTGCTCACCCGGGGCACGAGCAGTACTTC

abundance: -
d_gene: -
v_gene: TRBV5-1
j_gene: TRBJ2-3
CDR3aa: CASSLVVGDTDTQYF
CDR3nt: TGCGCCAGCAGCTTGGTAGTGGGGGACACTGATACGCAGTATTTT

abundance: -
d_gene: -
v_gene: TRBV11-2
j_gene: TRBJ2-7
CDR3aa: CASSQAGPLLREQYF
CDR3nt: TGTGCCAGCAGCCAAGCAGGCCCCCTCTTACGCGAGCAGTACTTC

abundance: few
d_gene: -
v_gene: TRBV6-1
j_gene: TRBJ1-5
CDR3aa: CASSESIGLGQPQHF
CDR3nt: TGTGCCAGCAGTGAATCAATAGGGTTGGGTCAGCCCCAGCATTTT

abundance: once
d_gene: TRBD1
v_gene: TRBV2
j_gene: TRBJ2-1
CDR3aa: CASSVDRGPYNEQFF
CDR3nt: TGTGCCAGCAGTGTGGACAGGGGGCCTTACAATGAGCAGTTCTTC

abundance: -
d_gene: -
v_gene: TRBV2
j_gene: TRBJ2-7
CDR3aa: CASSETNYEQYF
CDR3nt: TGTGCCAGCAGTGAAACAAACTACGAGCAGTACTTC

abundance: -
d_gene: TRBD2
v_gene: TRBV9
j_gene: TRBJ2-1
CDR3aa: CASSGRGLAEGGEQFF
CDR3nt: TGTGCCAGCAGCGGACGTGGACTAGCGGAGGGGGGTGAGCAGTTCTTC

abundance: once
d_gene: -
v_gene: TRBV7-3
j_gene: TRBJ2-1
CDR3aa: CASSLTLSVGGPYNEQFF
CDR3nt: TGTGCCAGCAGCTTAACGTTAAGCGTGGGGGGACCGTACAATGAGCAGTTCTTC

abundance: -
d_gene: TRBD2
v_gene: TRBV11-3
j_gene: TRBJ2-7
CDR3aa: CASSGEGSYEQYF
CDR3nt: TGTGCCAGCAGCGGGGAGGGCTCCTACGAGCAGTACTTC

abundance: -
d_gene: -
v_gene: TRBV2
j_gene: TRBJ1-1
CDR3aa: CASSAGPHTEAFF
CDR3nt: TGTGCCAGCAGTGCGGGGCCACACACTGAAGCTTTCTTT

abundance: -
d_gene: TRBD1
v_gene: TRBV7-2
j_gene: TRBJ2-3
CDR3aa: CASSWTGADTQYF
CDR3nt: TGTGCCAGCAGCTGGACAGGGGCAGATACGCAGTATTTT

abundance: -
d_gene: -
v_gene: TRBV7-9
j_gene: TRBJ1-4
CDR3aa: CASSLTGTNEKLFF
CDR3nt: TGTGCCAGCAGCCTAACAGGAACTAATGAAAAACTGTTTTTT

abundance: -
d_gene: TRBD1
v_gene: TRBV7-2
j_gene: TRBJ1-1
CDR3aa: CASSTQGAWTEAFF
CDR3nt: TGTGCCAGCAGCACACAGGGGGCGTGGACTGAAGCTTTCTTT